A selection of T cell receptor beta chains follows, all from one sample in a study of T cell responses to AZD1222 COVID-19 vaccine. The repertoire was sequenced with immunoSEQ multiplex PCR; TCRdb's copy has only in-frame clones and lacks some. Here the sample spans 90,000 to 150,000 clones, around 85% being singletons. The sequencing used peripheral blood, collected on day 0 of AZD1222 vaccination. The receptors originated from an adult in good health. The CDR3 runs from the conserved cysteine through the conserved F or W. Fields, in order: D gene, J gene, V gene, CDR3 protein. A D gene is named only where the DNA matches it firmly.

D: -; J: TRBJ1-1; V: TRBV9; CDR3: CASSPPGLGTEAFF
D: -; J: TRBJ2-5; V: TRBV3-1/TRBV3-2; CDR3: CASSQALVGTQYF
D: TRBD1; J: TRBJ1-1; V: TRBV19; CDR3: CASSITMGQGNTEAFF
D: -; J: TRBJ1-2; V: TRBV7-9; CDR3: CASSLKALVLGGYTF
D: -; J: TRBJ2-5; V: TRBV25-1; CDR3: CASSELETQYF
D: -; J: TRBJ2-5; V: TRBV2; CDR3: CASTREPQETQYF
D: TRBD2; J: TRBJ2-5; V: TRBV5-1; CDR3: CASSGPGQGTSGGQETQYF
D: TRBD2; J: TRBJ2-7; V: TRBV11-2; CDR3: CASSFDRGSSYEQYF
D: -; J: TRBJ2-3; V: TRBV20-1; CDR3: CSASPGDSTDTQYF
D: -; J: TRBJ2-7; V: TRBV5-1; CDR3: CASSPWVGYEQYF
D: -; J: TRBJ1-2; V: TRBV19; CDR3: CASSRTENYGYTF
D: -; J: TRBJ2-3; V: TRBV28; CDR3: CASRIPGDTQYF
D: TRBD1; J: TRBJ1-1; V: TRBV7-9; CDR3: CASSLMGTAVFAEAFF
D: -; J: TRBJ2-3; V: TRBV6-5; CDR3: CASSLRLDAGNTQYF
D: -; J: TRBJ2-7; V: TRBV3-1/TRBV3-2; CDR3: CASSRTSMVYEQYF
D: TRBD1; J: TRBJ1-6; V: TRBV27; CDR3: CASSLRRQGGVLGSPLHF
D: -; J: TRBJ1-4; V: TRBV28; CDR3: CASRSGGWANEKLFF
D: -; J: TRBJ1-4; V: TRBV5-4; CDR3: CASSLTGPTNEKLFF
D: -; J: TRBJ2-7; V: TRBV19; CDR3: CASSGGGAGSSYEQYF
D: -; J: TRBJ2-7; V: TRBV4-1; CDR3: CASSQWQGRNEQYF
D: -; J: TRBJ1-3; V: TRBV10-3; CDR3: CAASEGPPGGNTIYF
D: TRBD2; J: TRBJ2-3; V: TRBV2; CDR3: CASSPGLAARAQYF
D: -; J: TRBJ1-1; V: TRBV9; CDR3: CASSVVGGPAGTEAFF
D: -; J: TRBJ1-1; V: TRBV2; CDR3: CASRPPGHKGNTEAFF
D: -; J: TRBJ1-5; V: TRBV25-1; CDR3: CASSEGGWGNQPQHF
D: -; J: TRBJ2-1; V: TRBV2; CDR3: CASRPGLTAEQFF
D: -; J: TRBJ1-1; V: TRBV6-1; CDR3: CASSEVSEAFF
D: -; J: TRBJ2-1; V: TRBV28; CDR3: CASSGAYNEQFF
D: -; J: TRBJ2-7; V: TRBV19; CDR3: CATKEGAGSEQYF
D: TRBD1; J: TRBJ1-1; V: TRBV19; CDR3: CASSRQGATEAFF